This TCR beta chain appears in the sequencing data of a study of regulatory T cells in long-lasting Graves disease (dated by TCRdb to the early 2020s). The study in broad terms: Persistent Graves' disease meant more than 5 years of antithyroid drug treatment with TSH receptor autoantibodies that stayed positive. The study was conducted in China and was registered as a clinical trial. In the clinical cohort, patients with persistent Graves' disease had used antithyroid drugs for an average of roughly 10 years. Peripheral blood TCR sequencing and RNA sequencing compared persistent Graves' disease patients with newly diagnosed Graves' disease patients. TCR sequencing covered around 13 persistent and some 20 newly diagnosed Graves' disease patients, around 33 samples in total. Paper-wide results and their limitations: TRBV28, TRBJ1-2 and TRBJ2-5 were preferentially used in persistent disease, while TRBV20-1 and TRBJ2-1 were favored in newly diagnosed disease. Peripheral blood alone was examined, since thyroid tissue, which constituted the primary lesion, could not be accessed. More public clonotypes were shared among persistent patients (about 2,800) than among newly diagnosed patients (more than 900). Compared with newly diagnosed patients, patients with persistent Graves' disease had lower TCR Shannon entropy and fewer highly expanded clones, which suggests clonal expansion. The authors acknowledged the small sample size as a limitation that may reduce accuracy. Sequencing and analysis were limited to the TCR beta chain.

As regards this clonotype: No cognate antigen has been identified for it. No per-base quality is available; no much larger clone lies one base away.

At the junction V is shortened by 5 bases and J by 13 bases; bases outside the gene matches: 4. Spanning cysteine to phenylalanine, the CDR3 consists of 12 amino acids. Just the 36-base CDR3 DNA is kept, in frame starting at base 1. The time point label corresponds to: persistent/refractory GD, antithyroid drugs over 5 years with positive TRAb. For both TCR sequencing and RNA sequencing, RNA was extracted from PBMCs using TRIzol. Graves' disease was diagnosed according to American Thyroid Association guidelines. The patients came from an endocrinology department in Xi'an, China. Each patient gave around 9 milliliters of peripheral blood, collected in an EDTA anticoagulant tube. Ficoll Paque Plus density gradient separation was used to isolate PBMCs, and no further T cell sorting was done. An Agilent 2100 Bioanalyzer and agarose gel were used to check RNA quality, while a NanoDrop 2000 measured RNA concentration.

The receptor library was made with multiplex PCR. Instrument on record: Illumina HiSeq 4000. CDR3 regions were amplified by Arm-PCR with iRepertoire HTBI primers to construct TCR beta libraries. PCR products were gel purified before sequencing. The authors processed their data as follows. Across samples, 60 to 75 TRBV and 13 to 15 TRBJ segments were identified and used for gene usage analysis of CDR3 amino acid clonotypes. Filtered high-quality paired reads were merged into contigs using COPE and FqMerger. BLAST was used to align contigs to IMGT TRBV, TRBD and TRBJ reference genes, with CDR3 defined following IMGT. Any clonotype with a frequency above 0.1% was classified as a highly expanded clone. Shannon entropy was used to measure repertoire diversity, and the Gini coefficient was used to measure V-J evenness. Public clonotypes were defined as clonotypes shared by more than one individual. The public sequencing data were trimmed at Q25 with fastp and processed into clonotypes with MiXCR by TCRdb, which kept only in-frame beta chains. Each entry merges the rows of one CDR3 protein and shows their most common DNA and genes. TCRdb's processing, not the authors', yielded these V and J calls. Counted in this sample were some 330,000 distinct CDR3 sequences; approximately 23% of them appeared once. The top ten clonotypes cover 25% to 35% of the sample.

The sequencing here drew on peripheral blood mononuclear cells (PBMCs), taken when the disease was refractory, from a patient treated with antithyroid drugs. This TCR derives from a woman in her forties with Graves disease. Donor details come from another sample of the same person, matched by shared clones. This chain joins TRBV12-3 or TRBV12-4 to TRBJ2-1; 11 bases in the junction line up with TRBD2. The sequenced DNA: TGTGCCAGCAGTGATACTAGCGGGAGCCAGTTCTTC. This codes for CASSDTSGSQFF.